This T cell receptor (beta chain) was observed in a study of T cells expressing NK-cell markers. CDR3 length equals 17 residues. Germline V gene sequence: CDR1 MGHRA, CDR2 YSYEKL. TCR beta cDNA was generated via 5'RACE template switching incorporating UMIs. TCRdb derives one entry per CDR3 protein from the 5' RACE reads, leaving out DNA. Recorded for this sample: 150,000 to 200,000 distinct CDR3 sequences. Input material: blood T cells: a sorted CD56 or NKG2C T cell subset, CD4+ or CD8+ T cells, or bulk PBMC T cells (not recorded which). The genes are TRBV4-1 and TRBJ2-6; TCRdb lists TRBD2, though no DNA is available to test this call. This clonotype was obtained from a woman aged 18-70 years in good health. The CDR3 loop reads CASSQEKAGAGANVLTF.